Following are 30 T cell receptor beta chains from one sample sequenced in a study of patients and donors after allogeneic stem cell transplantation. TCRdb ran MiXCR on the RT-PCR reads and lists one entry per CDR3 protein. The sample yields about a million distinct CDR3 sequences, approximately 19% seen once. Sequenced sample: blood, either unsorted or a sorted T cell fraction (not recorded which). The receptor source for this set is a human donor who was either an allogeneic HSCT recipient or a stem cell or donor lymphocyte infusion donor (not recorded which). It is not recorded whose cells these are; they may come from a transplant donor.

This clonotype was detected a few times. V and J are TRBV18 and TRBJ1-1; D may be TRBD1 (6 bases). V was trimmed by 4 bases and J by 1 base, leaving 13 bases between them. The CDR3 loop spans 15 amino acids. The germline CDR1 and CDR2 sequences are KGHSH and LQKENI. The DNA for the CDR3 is TGTGCCAGCTCACACCCGGGACATCCGAACACTGAAGCTTTCTTT. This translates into CASSHPGHPNTEAFF.

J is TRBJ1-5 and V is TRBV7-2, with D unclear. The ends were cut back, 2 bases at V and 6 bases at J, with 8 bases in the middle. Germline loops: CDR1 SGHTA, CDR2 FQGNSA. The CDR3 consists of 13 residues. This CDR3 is CASSLTMAQPQHF. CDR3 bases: TGTGCCAGCAGCTTAACGATGGCTCAGCCCCAGCATTTT.

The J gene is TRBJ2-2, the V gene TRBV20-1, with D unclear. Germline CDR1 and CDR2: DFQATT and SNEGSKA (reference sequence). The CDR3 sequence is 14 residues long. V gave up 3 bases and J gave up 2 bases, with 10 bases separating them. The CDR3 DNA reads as TGCAGTGCTAGTGGTAGCCAAAACACCGGGGAGCTGTTTTTT. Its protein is CSASGSQNTGELFF.

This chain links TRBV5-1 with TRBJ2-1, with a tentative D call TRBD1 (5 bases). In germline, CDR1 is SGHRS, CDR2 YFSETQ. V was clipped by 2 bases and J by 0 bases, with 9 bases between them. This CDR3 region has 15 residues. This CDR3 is CASSFDSGSYNEQFF. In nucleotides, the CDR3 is TGCGCCAGCAGCTTCGACAGTGGCTCCTACAATGAGCAGTTCTTC.

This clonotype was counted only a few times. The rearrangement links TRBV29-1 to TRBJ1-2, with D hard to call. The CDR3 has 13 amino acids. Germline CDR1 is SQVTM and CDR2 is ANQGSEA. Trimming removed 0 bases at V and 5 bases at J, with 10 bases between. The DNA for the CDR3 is TGCAGCGTTGAAGATCAACGTATTTATGGCTACACCTTC. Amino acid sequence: CSVEDQRIYGYTF.

The chain's CDR3 is CAVGTASYEQYF. CDR3 DNA: TGTGCCGTAGGGACAGCTTCCTACGAGCAGTACTTC. V usage is TRBV7-8 and J usage is TRBJ2-7; 7 bases are a match to TRBD1. V was pared by 11 bases and J by 1 base, with 5 bases of the junction left unmatched. This CDR3 comprises 12 residues. Germline CDR1 SGHVS, CDR2 FQNEAQ.

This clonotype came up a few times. CDR3 amino acids: CASSQSSLNQPQHF. CDR3 bases: TGTGCCAGCAGCCAATCGAGTCTCAATCAGCCCCAGCATTTT. J is TRBJ1-5 and V is TRBV12-3 or TRBV12-4; D unclear. This CDR3 is 14 amino acids long. Trimming shortened V by 6 bases and J by 3 bases, and 12 bases separated the two germline ends.

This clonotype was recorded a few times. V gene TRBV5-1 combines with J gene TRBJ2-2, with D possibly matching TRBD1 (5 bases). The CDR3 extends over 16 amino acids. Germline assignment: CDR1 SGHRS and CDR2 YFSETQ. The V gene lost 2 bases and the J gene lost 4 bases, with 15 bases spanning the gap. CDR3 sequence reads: CASSFDPQGGTGELFF. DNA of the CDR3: TGCGCCAGCAGCTTTGATCCCCAGGGCGGCACCGGGGAGCTGTTTTTT.

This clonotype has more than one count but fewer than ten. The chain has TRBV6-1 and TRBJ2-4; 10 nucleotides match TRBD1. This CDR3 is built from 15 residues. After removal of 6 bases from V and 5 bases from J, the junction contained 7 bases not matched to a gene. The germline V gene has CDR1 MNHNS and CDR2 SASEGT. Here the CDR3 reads CASRLRQGAQNIQYF. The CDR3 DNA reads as TGTGCCAGCAGATTGAGACAGGGGGCTCAAAACATTCAGTACTTC.

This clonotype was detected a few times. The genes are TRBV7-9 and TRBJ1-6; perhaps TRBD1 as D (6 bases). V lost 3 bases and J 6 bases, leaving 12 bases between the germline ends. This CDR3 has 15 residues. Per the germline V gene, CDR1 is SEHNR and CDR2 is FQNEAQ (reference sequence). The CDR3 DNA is TGTGCCAGCAGCTTGGCGAGAGGGGGTAATTCACCCCTCCACTTT. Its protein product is CASSLARGGNSPLHF.

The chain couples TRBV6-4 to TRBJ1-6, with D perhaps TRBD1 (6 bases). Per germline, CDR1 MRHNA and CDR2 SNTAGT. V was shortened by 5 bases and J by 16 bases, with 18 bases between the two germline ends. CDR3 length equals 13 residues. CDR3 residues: CASSLEGGDRLHF. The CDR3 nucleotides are TGTGCCAGCAGTCTCGAGGGGGGGGACCGACTCCACTTT.

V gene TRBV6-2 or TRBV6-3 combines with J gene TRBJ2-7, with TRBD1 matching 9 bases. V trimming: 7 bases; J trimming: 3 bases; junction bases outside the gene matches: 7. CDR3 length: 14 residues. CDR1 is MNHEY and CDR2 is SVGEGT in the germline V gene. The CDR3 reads CASTRGQGFYEQYF. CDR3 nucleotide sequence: TGTGCCAGCACCAGGGGACAGGGCTTCTACGAGCAGTACTTC.

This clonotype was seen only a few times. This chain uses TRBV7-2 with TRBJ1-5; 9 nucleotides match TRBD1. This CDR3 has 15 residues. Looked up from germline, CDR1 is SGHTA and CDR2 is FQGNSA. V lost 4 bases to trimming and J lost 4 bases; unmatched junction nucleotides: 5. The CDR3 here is CASSSRDRVNQPQHF. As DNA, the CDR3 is TGTGCCAGCAGCTCCCGGGACAGGGTAAATCAGCCCCAGCATTTT.

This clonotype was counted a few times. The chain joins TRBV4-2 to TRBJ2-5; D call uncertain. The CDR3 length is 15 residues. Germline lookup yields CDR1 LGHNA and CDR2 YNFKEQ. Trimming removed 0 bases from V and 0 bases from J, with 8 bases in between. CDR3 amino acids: CASSQDGTNQETQYF. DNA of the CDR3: TGTGCCAGCAGCCAAGACGGCACTAACCAAGAGACCCAGTACTTC.

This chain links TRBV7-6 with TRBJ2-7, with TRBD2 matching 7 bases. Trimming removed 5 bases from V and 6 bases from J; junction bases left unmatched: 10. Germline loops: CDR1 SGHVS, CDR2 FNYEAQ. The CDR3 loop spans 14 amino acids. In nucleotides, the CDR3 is TGTGCCAGCAGCCGGCCCCCGACTAGCTTCGAGCAGTACTTC. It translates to CASSRPPTSFEQYF. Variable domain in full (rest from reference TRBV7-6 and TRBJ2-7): GAGVSQSPRYKVTKRGQDVALRCDPISGHVSLYWYRQALGQGPEFLTYFNYEAQQDKSGLPNDRFSAERPEGSISTLTIQRTEQRDSAMYRCASSRPPTSFEQYFGPGTRLTVT.

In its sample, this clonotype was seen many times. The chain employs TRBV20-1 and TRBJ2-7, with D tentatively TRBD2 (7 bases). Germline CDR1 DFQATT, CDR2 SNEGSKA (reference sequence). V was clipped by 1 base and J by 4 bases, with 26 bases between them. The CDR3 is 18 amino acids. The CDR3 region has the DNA TGCAGTGCTAGAGCACCCGGGTTGGGGGGGCTTAGGAAATACGAGCAGTACTTC. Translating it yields CSARAPGLGGLRKYEQYF.

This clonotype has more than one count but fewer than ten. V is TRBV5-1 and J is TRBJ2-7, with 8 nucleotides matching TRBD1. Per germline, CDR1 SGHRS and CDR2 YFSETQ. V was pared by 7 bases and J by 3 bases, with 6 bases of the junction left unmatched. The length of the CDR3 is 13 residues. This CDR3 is CASRQGNFYEQYF. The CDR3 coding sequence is TGCGCCAGCCGACAGGGGAATTTCTACGAGCAGTACTTC.

CDR3 sequence: CGAEKNTGELFF. DNA of the CDR3: TGTGGGGCGGAGAAGAACACCGGGGAGCTGTTTTTT. The chain links TRBV6-2 or TRBV6-3 to TRBJ2-2; no clear D. Germline-derived CDR1 and CDR2 are MNHEY and SVGEGT. This CDR3 is 12 amino acids long.

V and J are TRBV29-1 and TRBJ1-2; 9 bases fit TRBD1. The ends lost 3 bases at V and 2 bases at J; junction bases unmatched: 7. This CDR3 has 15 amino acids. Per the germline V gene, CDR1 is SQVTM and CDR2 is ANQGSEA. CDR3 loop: CSVEWWGQGNYGYTF. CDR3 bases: TGCAGCGTTGAGTGGTGGGGACAGGGAAACTATGGCTACACCTTC.

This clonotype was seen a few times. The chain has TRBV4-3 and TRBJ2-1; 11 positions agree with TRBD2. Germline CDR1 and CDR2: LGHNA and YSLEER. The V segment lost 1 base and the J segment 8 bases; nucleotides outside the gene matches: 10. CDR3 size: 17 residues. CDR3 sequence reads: CASSQGLAGGQRYEQFF. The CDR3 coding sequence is TGCGCCAGCAGCCAAGGTTTAGCGGGGGGGCAGCGATATGAGCAGTTCTTC.

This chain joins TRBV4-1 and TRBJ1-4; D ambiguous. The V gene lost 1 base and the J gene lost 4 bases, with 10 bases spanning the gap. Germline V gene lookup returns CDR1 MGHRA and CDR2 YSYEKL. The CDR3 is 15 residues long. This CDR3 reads CASSQVGFVNEKLFF. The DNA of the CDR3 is TGCGCCAGCAGCCAAGTGGGATTCGTTAATGAAAAACTGTTTTTT.

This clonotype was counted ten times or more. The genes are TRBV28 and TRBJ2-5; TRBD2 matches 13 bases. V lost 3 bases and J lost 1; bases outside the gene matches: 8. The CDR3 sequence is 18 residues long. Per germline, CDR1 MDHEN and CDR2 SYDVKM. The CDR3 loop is CASSFAGTSGTTQETQYF. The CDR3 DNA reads TGTGCCAGCAGTTTTGCGGGGACTAGCGGGACTACCCAAGAGACCCAGTACTTC.

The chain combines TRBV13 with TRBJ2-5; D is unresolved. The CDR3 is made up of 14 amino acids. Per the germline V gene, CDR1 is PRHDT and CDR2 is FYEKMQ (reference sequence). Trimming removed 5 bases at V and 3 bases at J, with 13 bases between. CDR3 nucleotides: TGTGCCAGCAGCGCCTCGGCGGAAGAAGAGACCCAGTACTTC. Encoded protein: CASSASAEEETQYF.

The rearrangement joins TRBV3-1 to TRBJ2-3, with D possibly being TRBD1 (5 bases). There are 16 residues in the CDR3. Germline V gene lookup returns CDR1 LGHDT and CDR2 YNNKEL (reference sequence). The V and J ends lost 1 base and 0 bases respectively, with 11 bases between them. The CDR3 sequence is CASSQAQGASTDTQYF. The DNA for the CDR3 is TGTGCCAGCAGCCAAGCTCAAGGGGCAAGCACAGATACGCAGTATTTT.

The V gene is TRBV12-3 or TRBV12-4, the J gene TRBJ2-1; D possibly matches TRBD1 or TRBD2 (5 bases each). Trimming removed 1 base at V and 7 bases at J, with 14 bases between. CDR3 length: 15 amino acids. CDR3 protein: CASSLVPGSRNEQFF. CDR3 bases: TGTGCCAGCAGTTTAGTCCCAGGGAGCAGGAATGAGCAGTTCTTC.

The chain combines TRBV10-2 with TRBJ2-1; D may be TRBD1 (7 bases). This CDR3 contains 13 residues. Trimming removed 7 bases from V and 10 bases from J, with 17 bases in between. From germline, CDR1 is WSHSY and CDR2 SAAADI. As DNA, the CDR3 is TGCGCCAGCACCGAGGGGGCGGGACAGGAGCAGTTCTTC. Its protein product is CASTEGAGQEQFF.

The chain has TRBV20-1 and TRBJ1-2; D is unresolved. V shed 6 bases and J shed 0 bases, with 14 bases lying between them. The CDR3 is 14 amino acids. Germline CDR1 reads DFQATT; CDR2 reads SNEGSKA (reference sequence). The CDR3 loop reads CSAGLTGTNYGYTF. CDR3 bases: TGCAGTGCGGGGTTGACGGGTACTAACTATGGCTACACCTTC.

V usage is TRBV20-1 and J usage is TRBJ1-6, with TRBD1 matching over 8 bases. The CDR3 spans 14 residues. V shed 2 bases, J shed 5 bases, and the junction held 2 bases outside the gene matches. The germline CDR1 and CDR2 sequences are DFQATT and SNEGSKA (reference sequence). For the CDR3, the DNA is TGCAGTGCTAGATCGGACAGGGATAATTCACCCCTCCACTTT. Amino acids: CSARSDRDNSPLHF.

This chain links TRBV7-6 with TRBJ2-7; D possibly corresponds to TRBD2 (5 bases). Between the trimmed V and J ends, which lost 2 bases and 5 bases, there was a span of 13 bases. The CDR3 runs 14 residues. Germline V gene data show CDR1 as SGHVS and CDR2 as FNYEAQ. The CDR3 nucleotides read TGTGCCAGCAGCTTATATGGCGGGTCCCACGAGCAGTACTTC. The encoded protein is CASSLYGGSHEQYF. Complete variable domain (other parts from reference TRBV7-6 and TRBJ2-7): GAGVSQSPRYKVTKRGQDVALRCDPISGHVSLYWYRQALGQGPEFLTYFNYEAQQDKSGLPNDRFSAERPEGSISTLTIQRTEQRDSAMYRCASSLYGGSHEQYFGPGTRLTVT.

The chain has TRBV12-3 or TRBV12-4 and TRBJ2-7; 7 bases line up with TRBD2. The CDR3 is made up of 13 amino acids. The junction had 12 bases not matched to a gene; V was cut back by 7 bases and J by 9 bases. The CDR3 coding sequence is TGTGCCAGCACTACCCTGACGGGAGGAGGGCAGTACTTC. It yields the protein CASTTLTGGGQYF.